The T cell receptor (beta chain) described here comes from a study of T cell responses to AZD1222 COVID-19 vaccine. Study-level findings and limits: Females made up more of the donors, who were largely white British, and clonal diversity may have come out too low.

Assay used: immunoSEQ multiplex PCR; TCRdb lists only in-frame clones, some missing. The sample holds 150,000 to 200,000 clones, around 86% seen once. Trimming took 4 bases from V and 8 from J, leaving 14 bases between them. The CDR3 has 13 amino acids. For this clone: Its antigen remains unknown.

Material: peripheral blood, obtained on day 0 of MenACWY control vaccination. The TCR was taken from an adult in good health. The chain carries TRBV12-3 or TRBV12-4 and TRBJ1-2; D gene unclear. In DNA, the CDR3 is TGTGCCAGCAGTTATGGACCAGCGGGAGGCTACACCTTC. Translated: CASSYGPAGGYTF.